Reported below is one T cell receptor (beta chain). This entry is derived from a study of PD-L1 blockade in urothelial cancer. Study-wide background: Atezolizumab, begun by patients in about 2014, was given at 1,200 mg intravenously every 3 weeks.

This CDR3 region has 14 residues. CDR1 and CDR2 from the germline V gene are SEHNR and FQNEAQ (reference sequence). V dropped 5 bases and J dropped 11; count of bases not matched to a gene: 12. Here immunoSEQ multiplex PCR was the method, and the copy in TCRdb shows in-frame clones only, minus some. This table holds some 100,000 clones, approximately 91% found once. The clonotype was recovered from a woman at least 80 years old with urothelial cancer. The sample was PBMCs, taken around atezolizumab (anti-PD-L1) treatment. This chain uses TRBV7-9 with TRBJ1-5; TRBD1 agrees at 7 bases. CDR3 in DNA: TGTGCCAGCAGCCGACAGGGCGGGAGGGGGTCCCAGCATTTT. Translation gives CASSRQGGRGSQHF.